This paragraph reports one T cell receptor beta chain. The CDR3 spans 13 residues. V dropped 1 base and J dropped 13; count of bases not matched to a gene: 7. Germline assignment: CDR1 LGHNA and CDR2 YSLEER. Preparation of the TCRbeta library was carried out with unique molecular identifiers. TCRdb reprocessed the PCR reads with MiXCR, giving one entry per CDR3 protein. The sample lists around 600,000 distinct CDR3 sequences, roughly a tenth occurring once. The data are from a study of T-cell reconstitution after alpha-beta-depleted transplantation in children. This specimen was PBMCs from the stem cell graft donor, taken from the stem cell graft. The chain links TRBV4-3 to TRBJ2-1; 7 nucleotides match TRBD2. The TCR originated in a human donor who donated a stem cell graft to a child with acute myeloid leukemia. The CDR3, as DNA: TGCGCCAGCAGCCAAGTAGTAGGCGGGAGTCAGTTCTTC. This sequence encodes CASSQVVGGSQFF.